The text below deals with one TCR beta chain. The antigen remains undetermined. The junction differs from germline at one of its ends, possibly a read error. This sample was taken from a study of tumor and adjacent non-tumor tissue in lung cancer. As for the study in general: The patients, 10 to 11 men and 5 women, were roughly 30 to 76 with stage I to III disease. Overall study results and limits: Compared with tumor, normal lung showed significantly lower TCR diversity. In normal lung, the top 100 clones were significantly more dominant than in tumor.

The library came from three nested PCR rounds adapted from ARM-PCR protocols. In TCRdb, the multiplex PCR reads were re-called with MiXCR into one record per CDR3 protein. In the table there are tens of thousands of distinct CDR3 sequences, roughly 62% of which are singletons. This sample's RNA came from whole unsorted tissue. The normal lung tissue was taken more than 3 cm from the tumor edge. Germline V CDR1 and CDR2: MDHEN, SYDVKM. CDR3 length: 14 amino acids. The source material was distant non-tumor lung tissue. The origin of this receptor is a woman between 40 and 55 years old with non-small cell lung cancer. The chain couples TRBV28 to TRBJ2-7; D is perhaps TRBD1 (6 bases). The CDR3 nucleotides read TGTGACAGCACCACCAGGGACACTCCCTACGAGCAGTACTTC. This sequence encodes CDSTTRDTPYEQYF. Full variable domain (remainder filled in from reference TRBV28 and TRBJ2-7): DVKVTQSSRYLVKRTGEKVFLECVQDMDHENMFWYRQDPGLGLRLIYFSYDVKMKEKGDIPEGYSVSREKKERFSLILESASTNQTSMYLCDSTTRDTPYEQYFGPGTRLTVT.